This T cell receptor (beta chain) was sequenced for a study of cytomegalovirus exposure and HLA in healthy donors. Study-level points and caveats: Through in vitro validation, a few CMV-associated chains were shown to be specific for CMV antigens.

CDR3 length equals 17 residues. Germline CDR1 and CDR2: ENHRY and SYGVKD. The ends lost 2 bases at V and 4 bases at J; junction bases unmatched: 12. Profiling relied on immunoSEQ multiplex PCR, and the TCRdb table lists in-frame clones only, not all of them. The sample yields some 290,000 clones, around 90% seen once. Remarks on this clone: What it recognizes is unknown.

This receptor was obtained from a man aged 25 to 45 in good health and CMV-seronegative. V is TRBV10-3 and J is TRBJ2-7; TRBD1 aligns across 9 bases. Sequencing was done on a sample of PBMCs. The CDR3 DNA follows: TGTGCCATCAGTGAGGGAGACAGGGGGGGGAGTGCGTACGAGCAGTACTTC. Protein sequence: CAISEGDRGGSAYEQYF.